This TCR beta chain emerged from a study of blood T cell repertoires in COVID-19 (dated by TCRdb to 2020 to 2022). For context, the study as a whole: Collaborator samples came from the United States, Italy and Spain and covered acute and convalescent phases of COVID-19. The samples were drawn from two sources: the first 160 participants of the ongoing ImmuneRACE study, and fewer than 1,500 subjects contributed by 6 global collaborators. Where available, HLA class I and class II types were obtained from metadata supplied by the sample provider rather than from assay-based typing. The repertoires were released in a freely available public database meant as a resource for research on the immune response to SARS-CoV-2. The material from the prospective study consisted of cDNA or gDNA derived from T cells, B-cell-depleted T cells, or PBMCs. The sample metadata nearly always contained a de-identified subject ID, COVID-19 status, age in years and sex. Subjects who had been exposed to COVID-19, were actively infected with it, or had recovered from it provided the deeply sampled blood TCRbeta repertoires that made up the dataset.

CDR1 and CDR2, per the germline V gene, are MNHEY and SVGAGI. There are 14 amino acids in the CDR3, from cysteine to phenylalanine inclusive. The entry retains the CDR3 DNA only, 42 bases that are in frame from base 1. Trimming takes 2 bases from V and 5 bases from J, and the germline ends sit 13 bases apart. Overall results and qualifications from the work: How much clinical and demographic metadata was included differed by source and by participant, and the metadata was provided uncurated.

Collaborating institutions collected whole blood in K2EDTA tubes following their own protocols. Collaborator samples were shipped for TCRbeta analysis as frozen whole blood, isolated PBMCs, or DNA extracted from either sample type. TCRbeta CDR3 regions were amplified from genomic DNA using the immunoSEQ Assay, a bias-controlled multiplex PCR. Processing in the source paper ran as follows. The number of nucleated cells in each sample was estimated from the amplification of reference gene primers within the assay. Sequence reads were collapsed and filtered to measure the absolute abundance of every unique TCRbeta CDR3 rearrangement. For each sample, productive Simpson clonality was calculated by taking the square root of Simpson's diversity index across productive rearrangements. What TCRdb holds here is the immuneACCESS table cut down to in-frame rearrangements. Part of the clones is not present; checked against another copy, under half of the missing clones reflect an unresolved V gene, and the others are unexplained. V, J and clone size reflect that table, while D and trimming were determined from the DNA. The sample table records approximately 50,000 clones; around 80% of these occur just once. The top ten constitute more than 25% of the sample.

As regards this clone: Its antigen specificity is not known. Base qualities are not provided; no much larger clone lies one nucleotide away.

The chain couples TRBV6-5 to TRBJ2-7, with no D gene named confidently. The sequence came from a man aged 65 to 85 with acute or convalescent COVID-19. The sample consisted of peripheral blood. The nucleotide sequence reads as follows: TGTGCCAGCAGTTACGCTGGTCGCAGGAACGAGCAGTACTTC. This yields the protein CASSYAGRRNEQYF.